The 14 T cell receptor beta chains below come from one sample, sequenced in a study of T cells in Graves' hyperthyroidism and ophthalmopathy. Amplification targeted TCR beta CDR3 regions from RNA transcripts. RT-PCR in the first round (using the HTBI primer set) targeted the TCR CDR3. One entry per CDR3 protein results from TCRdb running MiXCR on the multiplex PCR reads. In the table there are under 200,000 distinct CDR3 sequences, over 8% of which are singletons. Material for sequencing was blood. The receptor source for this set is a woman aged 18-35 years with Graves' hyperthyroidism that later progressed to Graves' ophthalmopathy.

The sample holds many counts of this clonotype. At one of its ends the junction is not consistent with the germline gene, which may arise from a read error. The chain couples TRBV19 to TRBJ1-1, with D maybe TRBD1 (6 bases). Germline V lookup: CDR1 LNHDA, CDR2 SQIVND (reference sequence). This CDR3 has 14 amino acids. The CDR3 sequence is CASSIEGGNAEAFF. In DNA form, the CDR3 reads TGTGCCAGTAGTATAGAAGGGGGGAACGCTGAAGCTTTCTTT.

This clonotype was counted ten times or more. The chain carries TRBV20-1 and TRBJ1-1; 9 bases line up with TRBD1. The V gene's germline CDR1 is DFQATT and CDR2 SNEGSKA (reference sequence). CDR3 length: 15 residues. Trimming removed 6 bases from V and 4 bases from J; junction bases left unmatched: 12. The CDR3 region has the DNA TGCAGTGCCCGGGGACAGGGATATGGGAGCACTGAAGCTTTCTTT. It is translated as CSARGQGYGSTEAFF.

CDR3 DNA sequence: TGTGCCAGCAGCAGGGCGTACACTGAAGCTTTCTTT. Translation gives CASSRAYTEAFF. The V gene is TRBV19, the J gene TRBJ1-1, with D tentatively TRBD1 (5 bases). V lost 9 bases, J lost 3 bases, and 11 bases lay in between. Germline V gene data show CDR1 as LNHDA and CDR2 as SQIVND (reference sequence). The CDR3 has 12 amino acids.

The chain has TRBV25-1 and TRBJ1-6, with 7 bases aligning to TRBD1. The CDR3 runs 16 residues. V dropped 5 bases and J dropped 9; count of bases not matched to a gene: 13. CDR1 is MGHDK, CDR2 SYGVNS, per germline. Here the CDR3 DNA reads TGTGCCAGCAGTCAAATGAAAGGCAGGGGGGGTTCACCCCTCCACTTT. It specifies CASSQMKGRGGSPLHF.

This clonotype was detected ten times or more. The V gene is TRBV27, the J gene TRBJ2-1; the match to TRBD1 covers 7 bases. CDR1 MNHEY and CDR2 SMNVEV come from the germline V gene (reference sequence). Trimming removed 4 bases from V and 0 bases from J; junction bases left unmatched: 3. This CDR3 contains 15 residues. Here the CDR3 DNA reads TGTGCCAGCAGTTCGACAGGGAGCTCCTACAATGAGCAGTTCTTC. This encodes CASSSTGSSYNEQFF.

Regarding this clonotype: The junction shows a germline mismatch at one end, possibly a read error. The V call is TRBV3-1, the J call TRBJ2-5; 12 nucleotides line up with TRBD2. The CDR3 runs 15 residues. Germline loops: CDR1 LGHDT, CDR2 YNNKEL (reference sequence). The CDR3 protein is CASSQDLAGGPLLNF. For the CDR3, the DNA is TGTGCCAGCAGCCAAGACCTAGCGGGGGGGCCTCTTTTGAACTTC.

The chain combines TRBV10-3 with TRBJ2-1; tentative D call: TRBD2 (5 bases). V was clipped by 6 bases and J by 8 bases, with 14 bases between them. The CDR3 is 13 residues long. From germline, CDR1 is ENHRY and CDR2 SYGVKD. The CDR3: CAIRLDLADEQFF. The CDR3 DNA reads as TGTGCCATCAGACTAGATTTGGCTGATGAGCAGTTCTTC.

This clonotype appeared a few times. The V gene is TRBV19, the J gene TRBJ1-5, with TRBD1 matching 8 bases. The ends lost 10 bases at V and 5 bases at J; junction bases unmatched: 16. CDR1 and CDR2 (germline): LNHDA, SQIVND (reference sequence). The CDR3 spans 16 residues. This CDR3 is CATAGTGNRRDQPQHF. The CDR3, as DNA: TGTGCCACCGCCGGGACAGGCAACCGCAGGGATCAGCCCCAGCATTTT.

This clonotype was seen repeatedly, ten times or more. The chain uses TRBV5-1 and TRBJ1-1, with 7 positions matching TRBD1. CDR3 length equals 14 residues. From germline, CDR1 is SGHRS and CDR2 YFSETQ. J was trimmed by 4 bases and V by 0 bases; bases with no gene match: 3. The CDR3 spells CASSLDRGSTEAFF. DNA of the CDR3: TGCGCCAGCAGCTTGGACAGGGGAAGCACTGAAGCTTTCTTT.

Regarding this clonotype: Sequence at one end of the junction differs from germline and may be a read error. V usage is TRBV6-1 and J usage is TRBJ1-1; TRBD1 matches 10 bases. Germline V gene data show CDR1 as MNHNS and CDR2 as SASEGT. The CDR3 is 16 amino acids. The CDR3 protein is CASSEPTGGPNAEAFF. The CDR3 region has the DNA TGTGCCAGCAGTGAACCGACAGGGGGCCCGAACGCTGAAGCTTTCTTT.

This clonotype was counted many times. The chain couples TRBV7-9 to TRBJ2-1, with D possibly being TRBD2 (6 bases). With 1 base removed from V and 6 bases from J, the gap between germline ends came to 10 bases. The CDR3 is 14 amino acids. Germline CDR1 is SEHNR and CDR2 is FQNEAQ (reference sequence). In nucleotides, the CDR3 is TGTGCCAGCAGCTTAGTTCGTAGCGGCAATGAGCAGTTCTTC. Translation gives CASSLVRSGNEQFF.

CDR3 sequence reads: CASRQGFGDQPQHF. As DNA, the CDR3 is TGTGCCAGCCGACAGGGTTTTGGCGATCAGCCCCAGCATTTT. The rearrangement uses TRBV6-1 and TRBJ1-5; TRBD1 aligns across 7 bases. Losses at the gene ends were 8 bases for V and 5 bases for J; bases not matched to a gene: 9. Germline CDR1 is MNHNS and CDR2 is SASEGT. CDR3 length: 14 residues.

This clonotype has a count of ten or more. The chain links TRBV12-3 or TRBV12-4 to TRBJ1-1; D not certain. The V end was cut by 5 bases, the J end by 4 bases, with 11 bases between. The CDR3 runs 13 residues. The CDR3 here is CASSPRTATEAFF. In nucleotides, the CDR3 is TGTGCCAGCAGTCCTCGGACGGCCACTGAAGCTTTCTTT.

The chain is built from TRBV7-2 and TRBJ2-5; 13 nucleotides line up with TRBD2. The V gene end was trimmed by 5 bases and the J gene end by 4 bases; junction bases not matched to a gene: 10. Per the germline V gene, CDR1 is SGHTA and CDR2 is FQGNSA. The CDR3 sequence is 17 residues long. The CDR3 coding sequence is TGTGCCAGCAGCCAAGGGGGTACTAGCGGGGGGGGAGAGACCCAGTACTTC. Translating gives CASSQGGTSGGGETQYF.